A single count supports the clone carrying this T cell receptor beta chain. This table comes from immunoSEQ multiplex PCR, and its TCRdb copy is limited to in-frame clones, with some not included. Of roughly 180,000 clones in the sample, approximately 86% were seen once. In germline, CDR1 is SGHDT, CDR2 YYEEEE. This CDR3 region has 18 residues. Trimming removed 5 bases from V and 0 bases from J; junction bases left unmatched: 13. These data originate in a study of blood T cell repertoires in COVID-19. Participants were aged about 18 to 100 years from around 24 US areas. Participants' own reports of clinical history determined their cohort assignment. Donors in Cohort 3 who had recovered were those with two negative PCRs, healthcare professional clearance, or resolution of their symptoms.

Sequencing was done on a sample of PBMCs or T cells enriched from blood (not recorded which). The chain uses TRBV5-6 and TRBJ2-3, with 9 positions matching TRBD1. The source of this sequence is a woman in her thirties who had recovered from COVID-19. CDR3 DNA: TGTGCCAGCAGAAAAAGGGACAGGGTGGTTTTTAGCACAGATACGCAGTATTTT. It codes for CASRKRDRVVFSTDTQYF.